The next 21 T cell receptor beta chains were all read from a single sample in a study of blood T cell repertoires in COVID-19. TCRdb's table, derived via immunoSEQ multiplex PCR, lists solely in-frame clones and lacks some. The sample lists 95,000 to 150,000 clones, about 91% occurring once. What was sequenced was peripheral blood. The receptors were gathered from a woman between 50 and 59 years old with active or convalescent COVID-19.

V and J are TRBV9 and TRBJ2-7, with D perhaps TRBD2 (5 bases). The CDR3 extends over 14 amino acids. Germline-derived CDR1 and CDR2 are SGDLS and YYNGEE. The V end lost 0 bases, the J end lost 1 base, and 8 bases lay between the germline ends. The CDR3 nucleotides are TGTGCCAGCAGCGTAGGAGTAGCGTCCTACGAGCAGTACTTC. Translating it yields CASSVGVASYEQYF.

To note about this clone: Within the sample, other DNA sequences also encode this same CDR3. The rearrangement joins TRBV9 to TRBJ1-3, with D possibly matching TRBD1 (5 bases). Germline CDR1 and CDR2: SGDLS and YYNGEE. V lost 3 bases and J lost 4, with 14 bases in between. CDR3 length equals 15 residues. The CDR3: CASSAAGGDGNTIYF. The CDR3 DNA is TGTGCCAGCAGCGCCGCCGGGGGAGACGGAAACACCATATATTTT.

V gene TRBV30 combines with J gene TRBJ2-1; D is uncertain. CDR1 is GTSNPN and CDR2 is SVGIG in the germline V gene (reference sequence). The CDR3 sequence is 11 residues long. V lost 4 bases and J lost 10, with 11 bases in between. CDR3 coding DNA: TGTGCCTGGACACGCGTGAGCGAGCAGTTCTTC. This sequence encodes CAWTRVSEQFF.

The gene calls are TRBV27 and TRBJ2-3; 10 bases match TRBD1. V lost 5 bases to trimming and J lost 4 bases; unmatched junction nucleotides: 9. The CDR3 has 16 residues. Germline CDR1 is MNHEY and CDR2 is SMNVEV (reference sequence). The CDR3 bases are TGTGCCAGCAGTGCATCGAGGACAGGGGGGGCAGATACGCAGTATTTT. Its translation is CASSASRTGGADTQYF.

Comments on this clone: Within the sample, other DNA sequences also encode this same CDR3. The CDR3 DNA is TGTGCCAGCAGCTTAGGCGAAGATCAGCCCCAGCATTTT. This gives the protein CASSLGEDQPQHF. The rearrangement uses TRBV11-2 and TRBJ1-5; D is undetermined. This CDR3 has 13 residues. The V end was cut by 1 base, the J end by 5 bases, with 6 bases between. In germline, CDR1 is SGHAT, CDR2 FQNNGV.

In its sample, this clone was seen a few times. The rearrangement uses TRBV9 and TRBJ1-1, with D hard to call. The CDR3 has 14 residues. Trimming removed 0 bases from V and 2 bases from J, with 8 bases in between. Germline CDR1 SGDLS, CDR2 YYNGEE. CDR3 nucleotide sequence: TGTGCCAGCAGCGTAGATCAGAAAAACACTGAAGCTTTCTTT. Residues: CASSVDQKNTEAFF. Full variable domain (remainder filled in from reference TRBV9 and TRBJ1-1): DSGVTQTPKHLITATGQRVTLRCSPRSGDLSVYWYQQSLDQGLQFLIQYYNGEERAKGNILERFSAQQFPDLHSELNLSSLELGDSALYFCASSVDQKNTEAFFGQGTRLTVV.

This chain connects TRBV5-8 to TRBJ1-1, with 7 bases matching TRBD1. CDR3 size: 12 residues. From germline, CDR1 is SGHTS and CDR2 YDEGEE. V lost 4 bases, J lost 10 bases, and 7 bases stayed unmatched. Written as DNA, the CDR3 is TGTGCCAGCAGCACCTGGACAGGTTTAGCTTTCTTT. Protein sequence: CASSTWTGLAFF.

This clone appeared once. J is TRBJ2-3 and V is TRBV19; possible D gene TRBD2, 5 bases. The germline V gene encodes CDR1 LNHDA and CDR2 SQIVND (reference sequence). V lost 7 bases and J lost 4, with 21 bases in between. This CDR3 comprises 16 residues. The CDR3 loop reads CASKAGKRGRSDTQYF. For the CDR3, the DNA is TGTGCCAGTAAGGCCGGGAAACGGGGAAGATCAGATACGCAGTATTTT.

This clone was observed a handful of times. CDR3: CASSPSGGVGNTIYF. The CDR3 region has the DNA TGTGCCAGCAGTCCGAGCGGGGGGGTAGGAAACACCATATATTTT. The chain recombines TRBV27 with TRBJ1-3; TRBD1 is a possible D gene (5 bases). The V gene lost 5 bases and the J gene lost 4 bases, with 15 bases spanning the gap. This CDR3 is 15 amino acids long. Germline loops: CDR1 MNHEY, CDR2 SMNVEV (reference sequence).

The chain has TRBV7-2 and TRBJ2-5; 8 bases are a match to TRBD1. From germline, CDR1 is SGHTA and CDR2 FQGNSA. CDR3 length equals 13 residues. V shed 11 bases and J 4 bases; nucleotides not matched to a gene: 9. CDR3 amino acids: CAGGRTGGETQYF. The CDR3 DNA sequence: TGTGCCGGAGGTCGAACAGGGGGAGAGACCCAGTACTTC.

CDR3 in DNA: TGTGCCGCTAAGGACAGCCGTACTAACTATGGCTACACCTTC. Amino acids: CAAKDSRTNYGYTF. J is TRBJ1-2 and V is TRBV19; possibly TRBD1 for D (6 bases). Trimming pared 11 bases from V and 0 bases from J, leaving 16 bases between. This CDR3 region has 14 residues. Per germline, CDR1 LNHDA and CDR2 SQIVND (reference sequence).

This clone came up once. This rearrangement joins TRBV7-9 to TRBJ2-5; 7 bases fit TRBD2. V trimming: 5 bases; J trimming: 4 bases; junction bases outside the gene matches: 7. The CDR3 consists of 14 residues. Germline CDR1 and CDR2: SEHNR and FQNEAQ (reference sequence). In DNA, the CDR3 is TGTGCCAGCAGCAACTGGTCGGGGGGAGAGACCCAGTACTTC. It yields the protein CASSNWSGGETQYF.

A note on this clone: A junction end diverges from the germline sequence, so it may reflect a read error. The V gene is TRBV4-2, the J gene TRBJ1-4; D might be TRBD1 (6 bases). CDR1 is LGHNA, CDR2 YNFKEQ, per germline. The CDR3 consists of 15 residues. In nucleotides, the CDR3 is TGTGCCAGCAGCAAAGAGCAGGGGTCAAATGAAAAACTGTTTTTT. As protein: CASSKEQGSNEKLFF.

The V and J genes are TRBV5-1 and TRBJ2-5; 8 nucleotides match TRBD1. With 3 bases clipped from V and 3 bases from J, the junction kept 4 bases outside the gene matches. This CDR3 has 14 amino acids. The V gene's germline CDR1 is SGHRS and CDR2 YFSETQ. CDR3 amino acids: CASSSSGQEETQYF. The CDR3 coding sequence is TGCGCCAGCAGCTCCTCGGGACAGGAAGAGACCCAGTACTTC.

The chain employs TRBV28 and TRBJ2-7; 7 bases are shared with TRBD1. This CDR3 has 14 residues. The V gene end was trimmed by 3 bases and the J gene end by 4 bases; junction bases not matched to a gene: 6. Germline-derived CDR1 and CDR2 are MDHEN and SYDVKM. The CDR3 loop is CASSLIGGGYEQYF. The CDR3 region has the DNA TGTGCCAGCAGTTTGATAGGGGGCGGTTACGAGCAGTACTTC.

This chain joins TRBV28 and TRBJ1-1; weak D call: TRBD1 (6 bases). Trimming took off 8 bases at V and 4 bases at J, with 14 bases between the two ends. Germline V gene data show CDR1 as MDHEN and CDR2 as SYDVKM. This CDR3 contains 13 residues. The CDR3 sequence: CASRRGGGTEAFF. The DNA for the CDR3 is TGTGCCAGCCGGAGGGGGGGCGGCACTGAAGCTTTCTTT. The whole variable domain, remainder taken from reference TRBV28 and TRBJ1-1, is DVKVTQSSRYLVKRTGEKVFLECVQDMDHENMFWYRQDPGLGLRLIYFSYDVKMKEKGDIPEGYSVSREKKERFSLILESASTNQTSMYLCASRRGGGTEAFFGQGTRLTVV.

This clone is a singleton in its sample. The chain employs TRBV3-1 (or the pseudogene TRBV3-2) and TRBJ1-2, with D possibly matching TRBD1 (6 bases). CDR1 is LGHDT and CDR2 is YNNKEL in the germline V gene (reference sequence). Deletions cut 6 bases from V and 6 bases from J, with 14 bases between. The CDR3 has 13 amino acids. Here the CDR3 DNA reads TGTGCCAGCAGACAACAGGGAGGGGATGGCTACACCTTC. Translated: CASRQQGGDGYTF.

V and J are TRBV25-1 and TRBJ1-2, with 8 bases that match TRBD1. V trimming: 3 bases; J trimming: 4 bases; junction bases outside the gene matches: 4. Germline CDR1 is MGHDK and CDR2 is SYGVNS. CDR3 length: 14 residues. CDR3 nucleotide sequence: TGTGCCAGCAGTGACCGGGACAGGTCCTATGGCTACACCTTC. Translation: CASSDRDRSYGYTF.

This clone came up once. This chain uses TRBV7-9 with TRBJ2-5; D gene uncertain. Per the germline V gene, CDR1 is SEHNR and CDR2 is FQNEAQ (reference sequence). With 2 bases removed from V and 5 bases from J, the gap between germline ends came to 6 bases. CDR3 length equals 12 residues. The CDR3 DNA reads as TGTGCCAGCAGCTTAAACGGGGAGACCCAGTACTTC. Encoded protein: CASSLNGETQYF.

This clone has a handful of counts. The chain couples TRBV27 to TRBJ1-5; 7 bases are a match to TRBD1. Germline loops: CDR1 MNHEY, CDR2 SMNVEV (reference sequence). This CDR3 is 15 amino acids long. The trim removed 5 bases at V and 2 bases at J, leaving 6 bases unmatched. CDR3: CASSPSTGGNQPQHF. For the CDR3, the DNA is TGTGCCAGCAGTCCCTCAACAGGGGGCAATCAGCCCCAGCATTTT.

The V and J genes are TRBV5-5 and TRBJ2-1; 9 nucleotides align to TRBD2. Per germline, CDR1 SGHKS and CDR2 YYEKEE (reference sequence). The CDR3 runs to 14 residues. V lost 4 bases, J lost 7 bases, and 6 bases stayed unmatched. CDR3 in DNA: TGTGCCAGCAGCGCGGGACTAGCAGGGAATGAGCAGTTCTTC. Translation: CASSAGLAGNEQFF.